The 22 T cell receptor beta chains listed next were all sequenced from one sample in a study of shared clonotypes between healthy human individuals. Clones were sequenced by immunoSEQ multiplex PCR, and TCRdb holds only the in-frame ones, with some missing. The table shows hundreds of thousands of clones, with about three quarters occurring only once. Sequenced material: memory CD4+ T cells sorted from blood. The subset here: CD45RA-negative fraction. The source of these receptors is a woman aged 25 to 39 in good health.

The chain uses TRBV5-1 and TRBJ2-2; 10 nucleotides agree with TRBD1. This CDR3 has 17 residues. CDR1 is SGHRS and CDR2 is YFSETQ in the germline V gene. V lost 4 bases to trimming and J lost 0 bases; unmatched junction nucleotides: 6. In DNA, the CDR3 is TGCGCCAGCAGCCCGAGGGGGACAGGGGCGAACACCGGGGAGCTGTTTTTT. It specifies CASSPRGTGANTGELFF. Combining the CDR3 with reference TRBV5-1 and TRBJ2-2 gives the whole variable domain KAGVTQTPRYLIKTRGQQVTLSCSPISGHRSVSWYQQTPGQGLQFLFEYFSETQRNKGNFPGRFSGRQFSNSRSEMNVSTLELGDSALYLCASSPRGTGANTGELFFGEGSRLTVL.

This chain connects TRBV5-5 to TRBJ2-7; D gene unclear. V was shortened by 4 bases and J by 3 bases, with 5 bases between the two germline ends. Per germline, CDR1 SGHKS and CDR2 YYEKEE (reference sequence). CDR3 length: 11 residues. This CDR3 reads CASSQDYEQYF. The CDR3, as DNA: TGTGCCAGCAGCCAGGACTACGAGCAGTACTTC.

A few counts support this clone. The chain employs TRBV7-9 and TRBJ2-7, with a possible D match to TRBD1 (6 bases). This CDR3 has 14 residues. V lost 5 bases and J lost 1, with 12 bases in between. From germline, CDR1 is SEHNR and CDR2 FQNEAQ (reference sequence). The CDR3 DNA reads TGTGCCAGCAGCCCCCCCGACAGGTCCTACGAGCAGTACTTC. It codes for CASSPPDRSYEQYF.

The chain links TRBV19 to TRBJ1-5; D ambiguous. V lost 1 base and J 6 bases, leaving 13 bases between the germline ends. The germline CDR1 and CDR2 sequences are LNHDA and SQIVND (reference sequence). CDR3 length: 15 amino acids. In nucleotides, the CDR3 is TGTGCCAGTAGTATAGGAAGCCAGTCCAGTCAGCCCCAGCATTTT. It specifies CASSIGSQSSQPQHF.

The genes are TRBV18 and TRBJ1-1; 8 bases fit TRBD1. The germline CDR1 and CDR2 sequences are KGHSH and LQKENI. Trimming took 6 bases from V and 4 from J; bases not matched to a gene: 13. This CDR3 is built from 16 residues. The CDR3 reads CASSRTSDRDGTEAFF. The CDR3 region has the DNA TGTGCCAGCTCTCGAACATCGGACAGGGATGGCACTGAAGCTTTCTTT. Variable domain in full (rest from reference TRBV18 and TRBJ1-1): NAGVMQNPRHLVRRRGQEARLRCSPMKGHSHVYWYRQLPEEGLKFMVYLQKENIIDESGMPKERFSAEFPKEGPSILRIQQVVRGDSAAYFCASSRTSDRDGTEAFFGQGTRLTVV.

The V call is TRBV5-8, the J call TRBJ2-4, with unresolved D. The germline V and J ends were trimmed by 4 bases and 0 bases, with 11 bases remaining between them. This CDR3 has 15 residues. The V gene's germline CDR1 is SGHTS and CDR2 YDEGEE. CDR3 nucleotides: TGTGCCAGCAGCGCCCCATCTTTAGCCAAAAACATTCAGTACTTC. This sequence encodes CASSAPSLAKNIQYF.

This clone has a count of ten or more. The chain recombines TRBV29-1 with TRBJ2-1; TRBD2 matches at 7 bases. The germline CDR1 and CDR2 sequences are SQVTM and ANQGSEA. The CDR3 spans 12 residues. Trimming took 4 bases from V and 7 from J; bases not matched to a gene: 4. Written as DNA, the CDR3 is TGCAGCGTTGGTAATAGCGGGAATGAGCAGTTCTTC. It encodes CSVGNSGNEQFF.

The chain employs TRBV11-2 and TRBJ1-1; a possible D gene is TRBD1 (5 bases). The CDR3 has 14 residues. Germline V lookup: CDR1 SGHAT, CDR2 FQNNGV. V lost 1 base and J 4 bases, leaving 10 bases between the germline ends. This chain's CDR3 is CASSLAVRVTEAFF. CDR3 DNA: TGTGCCAGCAGCTTAGCTGTCAGGGTCACTGAAGCTTTCTTT.

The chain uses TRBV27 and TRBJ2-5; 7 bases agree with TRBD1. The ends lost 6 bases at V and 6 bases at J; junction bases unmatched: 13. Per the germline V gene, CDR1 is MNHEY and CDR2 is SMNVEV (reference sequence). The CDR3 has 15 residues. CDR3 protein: CASSLRQGWRKTQYF. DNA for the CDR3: TGTGCCAGCAGCCTCCGACAGGGTTGGAGAAAGACCCAGTACTTC.

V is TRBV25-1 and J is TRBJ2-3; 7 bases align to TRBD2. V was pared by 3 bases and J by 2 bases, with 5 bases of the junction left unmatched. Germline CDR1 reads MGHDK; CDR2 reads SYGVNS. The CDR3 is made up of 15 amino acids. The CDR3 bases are TGTGCCAGCAGTGATAGGGAGGGGACCACAGATACGCAGTATTTT. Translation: CASSDREGTTDTQYF.

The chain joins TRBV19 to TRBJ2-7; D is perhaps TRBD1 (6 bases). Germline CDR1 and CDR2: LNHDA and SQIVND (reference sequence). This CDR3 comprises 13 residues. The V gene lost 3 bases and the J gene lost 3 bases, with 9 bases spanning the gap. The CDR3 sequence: CASSMGAGYEQYF. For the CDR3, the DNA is TGTGCCAGTAGTATGGGGGCGGGCTACGAGCAGTACTTC.

CDR3 bases: TGTGCCAGCATCTGGGACAGGGACACTGAAGCTTTCTTT. Translation: CASIWDRDTEAFF. The chain has TRBV6-1 and TRBJ1-1, with 9 positions matching TRBD1. J lost 3 bases, V lost 7 bases, and 3 bases had no gene match. The CDR3 is 13 amino acids. CDR1 and CDR2 (germline): MNHNS, SASEGT.

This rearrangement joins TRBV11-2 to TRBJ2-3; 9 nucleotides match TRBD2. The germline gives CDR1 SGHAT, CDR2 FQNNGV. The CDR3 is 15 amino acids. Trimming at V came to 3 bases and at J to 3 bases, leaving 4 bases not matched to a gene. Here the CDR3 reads CASSFTSGPTDTQYF. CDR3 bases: TGTGCCAGCAGCTTTACTAGCGGGCCTACAGATACGCAGTATTTT.

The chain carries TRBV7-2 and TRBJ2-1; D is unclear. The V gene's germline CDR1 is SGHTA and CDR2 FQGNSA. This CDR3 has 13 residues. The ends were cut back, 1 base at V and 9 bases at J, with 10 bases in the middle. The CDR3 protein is CASSLVRAAEQFF. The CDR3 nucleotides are TGTGCCAGCAGCTTAGTTAGGGCCGCTGAGCAGTTCTTC.

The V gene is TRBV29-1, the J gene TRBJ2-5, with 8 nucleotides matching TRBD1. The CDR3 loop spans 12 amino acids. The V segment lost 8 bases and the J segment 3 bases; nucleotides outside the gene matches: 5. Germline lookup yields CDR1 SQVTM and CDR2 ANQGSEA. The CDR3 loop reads CSLRTGKETQYF. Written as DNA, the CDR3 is TGCAGCCTAAGGACAGGGAAAGAGACCCAGTACTTC. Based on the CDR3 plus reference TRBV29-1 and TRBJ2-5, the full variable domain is SAVISQKPSRDICQRGTSLTIQCQVDSQVTMMFWYRQQPGQSLTLIATANQGSEATYESGFVIDKFPISRPNLTFSTLTVSNMSPEDSSIYLCSLRTGKETQYFGPGTRLLVL.

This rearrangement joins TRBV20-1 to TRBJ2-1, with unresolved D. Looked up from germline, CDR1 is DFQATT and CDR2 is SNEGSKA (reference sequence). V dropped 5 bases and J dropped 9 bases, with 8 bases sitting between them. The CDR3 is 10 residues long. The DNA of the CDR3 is TGCAGTGCTTCCCTAGGTGAGCAGTTCTTC. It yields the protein CSASLGEQFF.

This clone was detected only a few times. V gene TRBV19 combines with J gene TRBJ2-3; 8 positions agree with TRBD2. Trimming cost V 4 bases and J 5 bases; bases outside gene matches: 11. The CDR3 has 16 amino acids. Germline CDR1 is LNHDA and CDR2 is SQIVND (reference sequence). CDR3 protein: CASSTLSGSAIDTQYF. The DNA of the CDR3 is TGTGCCAGTAGTACCCTCAGCGGGAGTGCTATAGATACGCAGTATTTT.

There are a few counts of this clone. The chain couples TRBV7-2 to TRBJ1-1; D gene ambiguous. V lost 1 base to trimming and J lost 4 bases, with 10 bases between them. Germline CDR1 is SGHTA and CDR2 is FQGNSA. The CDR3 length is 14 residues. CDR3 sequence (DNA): TGTGCCAGCAGCTTAGACGGGCTCGTCACTGAAGCTTTCTTT. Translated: CASSLDGLVTEAFF. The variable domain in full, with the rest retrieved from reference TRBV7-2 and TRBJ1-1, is GAGVSQSPSNKVTEKGKDVELRCDPISGHTALYWYRQSLGQGLEFLIYFQGNSAPDKSGLPSDRFSAERTGGSVSTLTIQRTQQEDSAVYLCASSLDGLVTEAFFGQGTRLTVV.

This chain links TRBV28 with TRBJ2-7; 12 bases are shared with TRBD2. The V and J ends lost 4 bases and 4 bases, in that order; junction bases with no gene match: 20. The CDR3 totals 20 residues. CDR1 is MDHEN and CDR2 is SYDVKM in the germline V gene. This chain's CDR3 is CASSSAAGLAGPAILYEQYF. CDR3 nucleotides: TGTGCCAGCAGTTCCGCCGCAGGACTAGCGGGACCTGCTATTCTATACGAGCAGTACTTC.

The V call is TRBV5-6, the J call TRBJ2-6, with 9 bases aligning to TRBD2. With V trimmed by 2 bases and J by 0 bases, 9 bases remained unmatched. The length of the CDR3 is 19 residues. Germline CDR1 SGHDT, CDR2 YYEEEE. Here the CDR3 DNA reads TGTGCCAGCAGCTTTGTAGGACTAGCGACCTCCTCTGGGGCCAACGTCCTGACTTTC. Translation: CASSFVGLATSSGANVLTF.

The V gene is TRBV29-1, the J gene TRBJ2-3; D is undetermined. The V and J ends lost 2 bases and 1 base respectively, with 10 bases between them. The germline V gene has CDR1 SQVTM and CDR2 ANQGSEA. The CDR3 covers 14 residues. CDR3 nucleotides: TGCAGCGTTGAATATAGTGGCCGCACAGATACGCAGTATTTT. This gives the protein CSVEYSGRTDTQYF.

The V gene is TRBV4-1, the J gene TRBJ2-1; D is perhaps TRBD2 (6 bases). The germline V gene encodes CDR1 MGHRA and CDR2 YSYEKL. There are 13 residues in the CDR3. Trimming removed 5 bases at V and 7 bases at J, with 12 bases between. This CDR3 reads CASSVGTQNEQFF. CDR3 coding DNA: TGCGCCAGCAGCGTCGGGACTCAGAATGAGCAGTTCTTC.